One and the same sample provided the 17 T cell receptor beta chains below, sequenced in a study of post-analysis software for immune sequencing data. Study-level results: Patients carried roughly 5 TRBV segments more frequently than controls did, and TRBV5-6, TRBV5-1 and TRBV20-1 were among them.

These TCRs' antigens remain unknown. TCR beta libraries were prepared from cDNA with unique molecular identifiers. One entry per CDR3 protein results from TCRdb running MiXCR on the PCR reads. The sample has hundreds of thousands of distinct CDR3 sequences, under 70% seen once. Sequenced material: blood. Receptor source: a girl aged 10 to 17 with multiple sclerosis.

This chain uses TRBV21-1 with TRBJ2-5; TRBD2 reflects the table's D call only, with no check against the DNA. TRBV21-1 is designated a pseudogene. This CDR3 comprises 20 residues. This chain's CDR3 is CASSKRSGLLARLPQETQYF. CDR3 bases: TGTGCCAGCAGCAAAAGGTCGGGACTACTAGCGCGTTTGCCCCAAGAGACCCAGTACTTC.

The V and J genes are TRBV7-3 and TRBJ1-1, with TRBD1 matching 11 bases. The trim removed 3 bases at V and 4 bases at J, leaving 7 bases unmatched. The length of the CDR3 is 16 residues. In germline, CDR1 is SGHTA, CDR2 FQGTGA. CDR3 in amino acids: CASSFLDRGLGTEAFF. The CDR3 DNA reads TGTGCCAGCAGCTTTTTGGACAGGGGGCTCGGCACTGAAGCTTTCTTT.

The genes are TRBV2 and TRBJ2-7, with D perhaps assigned TRBD1 or TRBD2 (6 bases each). V lost 6 bases, J lost 6 bases, and 12 bases lay in between. This CDR3 has 12 residues. Germline-derived CDR1 and CDR2 are SNHLY and FYNNEI. CDR3 protein: CASRKQGGEQYF. The CDR3 coding sequence is TGTGCCAGCAGGAAACAGGGAGGCGAGCAGTACTTC.

The chain joins TRBV14 to TRBJ2-3; D not resolved. The ends were cut back, 1 base at V and 4 bases at J, with 21 bases in the middle. The V gene's germline CDR1 is SGHDN and CDR2 FVKESK. CDR3 length equals 18 residues. CDR3 DNA sequence: TGTGCCAGCAGCCAAGGCCCCCAGGTACCCTATTACGCAGATACGCAGTATTTT. Translating it yields CASSQGPQVPYYADTQYF.

CDR3 bases: TGCAGCGTAAAGGGGGATTGGGGACAGGGCGTCCATGGCTACACCTTC. Translation: CSVKGDWGQGVHGYTF. The chain employs TRBV29-1 and TRBJ1-2; the match to TRBD1 covers 9 bases. Germline CDR1 is SQVTM and CDR2 is ANQGSEA. J gave up 6 bases and V 6 bases, and 17 bases lay outside the gene matches. This CDR3 contains 16 residues.

This clonotype was seen just once. The J gene is TRBJ2-1, the V gene TRBV29-1; a weak D match, TRBD2 (5 bases). The DNA end lines up better with TRBJ2-7; the J call may be wrong. The CDR3 covers 17 residues. The germline gives CDR1 SQVTM, CDR2 ANQGSEA. The DNA for the CDR3 is TGCAGCGTTGCCGATCTTGAGACTACGGGAATCTACAATGAGCAGTACTTC. This codes for CSVADLETTGIYNEQYF.

The gene calls are TRBV7-9 and TRBJ2-1, with a tentative D call TRBD1 (5 bases). Germline loops: CDR1 SEHNR, CDR2 FQNEAQ (reference sequence). The ends were cut back, 5 bases at V and 8 bases at J, with 7 bases in the middle. This CDR3 contains 11 residues. The CDR3 loop is CASSETDEQFF. In DNA, the CDR3 is TGTGCCAGCAGCGAGACAGATGAGCAGTTCTTC.

The chain carries TRBV10-2 and TRBJ2-7; a possible D gene is TRBD2 (6 bases). Per the germline V gene, CDR1 is WSHSY and CDR2 is SAAADI. Trimming took off 3 bases at V and 5 bases at J, with 14 bases between the two ends. The CDR3 runs to 14 residues. The CDR3 coding sequence is TGCGCCAGCAGTGATGGGGGACTCCCCAACGAGCAGTACTTC. It specifies CASSDGGLPNEQYF.

The sample holds a few counts of this clonotype. The chain is built from TRBV2 and TRBJ1-2, with D unclear. The CDR3 consists of 12 residues. CDR1 and CDR2 (germline): SNHLY, FYNNEI. V dropped 5 bases and J dropped 4 bases, with 8 bases sitting between them. The CDR3 reads CASSIIGYGYTF. Written as DNA, the CDR3 is TGTGCCAGCAGTATAATAGGCTATGGCTACACCTTC.

The chain is built from TRBV9 and TRBJ2-1; 11 bases are shared with TRBD2. CDR3 size: 17 residues. V lost 0 bases to trimming and J lost 6 bases; unmatched junction nucleotides: 8. Germline V gene lookup returns CDR1 SGDLS and CDR2 YYNGEE. CDR3 sequence reads: CASSVGSSGRIANEQFF. CDR3 DNA sequence: TGTGCCAGCAGCGTAGGTTCTAGCGGGAGGATTGCCAATGAGCAGTTCTTC.

The chain has TRBV3-1 and TRBJ1-5; D may be TRBD1 (5 bases). CDR3 size: 17 residues. CDR1 and CDR2 from the germline V gene are LGHDT and YNNKEL (reference sequence). V was trimmed by 1 base and J by 3 bases, leaving 16 bases between them. CDR3 region: CASSQGGTGGFNQPQHF. CDR3 nucleotide sequence: TGTGCCAGCAGCCAAGGAGGCACGGGGGGGTTCAATCAGCCCCAGCATTTT.

The chain couples TRBV20-1 to TRBJ2-1; unclear D gene. Germline loops: CDR1 DFQATT, CDR2 SNEGSKA (reference sequence). V was pared by 3 bases and J by 7 bases, with 10 bases between. CDR3 size: 12 residues. CDR3 coding DNA: TGCAGTGCTAGTCGAGCGACGAATGAGCAGTTCTTC. It is translated as CSASRATNEQFF.

In its sample, this clonotype was seen a few times. The chain carries TRBV5-1 and TRBJ2-5; D remains unclear. The CDR3 runs 16 residues. Trimming cost V 2 bases and J 3 bases, with 17 bases left between them. Per the germline V gene, CDR1 is SGHRS and CDR2 is YFSETQ. CDR3 in amino acids: CASSFFPGPVKETQYF. CDR3 coding DNA: TGCGCCAGCAGCTTCTTTCCGGGTCCCGTAAAAGAGACCCAGTACTTC.

This clonotype was seen a few times. The genes are TRBV7-3 and TRBJ2-1; 12 nucleotides align to TRBD2. Germline assignment: CDR1 SGHTA and CDR2 FQGTGA. V was pared by 5 bases and J by 7 bases, with 6 bases of the junction left unmatched. The CDR3 consists of 15 residues. CDR3 in amino acids: CASSLTSGSFNEQFF. CDR3 in DNA: TGTGCCAGCAGCCTGACTAGCGGGAGTTTTAATGAGCAGTTCTTC.

The J gene is TRBJ2-1, the V gene TRBV12-3 or TRBV12-4; D is tentatively TRBD1 or TRBD2 (5 bases each). There are 13 residues in the CDR3. Trimming removed 6 bases from V and 6 bases from J, with 12 bases in between. The CDR3 loop reads CASSPMGTNEQFF. The DNA for the CDR3 is TGTGCCAGCAGCCCGATGGGGACCAATGAGCAGTTCTTC.

The rearrangement uses TRBV3-1 and TRBJ1-6; D is possibly TRBD1 (5 bases). Trimming removed 5 bases from V and 7 bases from J, with 12 bases in between. Germline V CDR1 and CDR2: LGHDT, YNNKEL (reference sequence). The CDR3 has 14 residues. The CDR3 DNA reads TGTGCCAGCAGCGCATCAGGGTCGAATTCACCCCTCCACTTT. Translation gives CASSASGSNSPLHF. Full variable domain (remainder filled in from reference TRBV3-1 and TRBJ1-6): DTAVSQTPKYLVTQMGNDKSIKCEQNLGHDTMYWYKQDSKKFLKIMFSYNNKELIINETVPNRFSPKSPDKAHLNLHINSLELGDSAVYFCASSASGSNSPLHFGNGTRLTVT.

The chain has TRBV20-1 and TRBJ1-2; no clear D gene. Trimming took off 4 bases at V and 7 bases at J, with 22 bases between the two ends. This CDR3 has 15 amino acids. Looked up from germline, CDR1 is DFQATT and CDR2 is SNEGSKA (reference sequence). The CDR3 nucleotides read TGCAGTGCTACCGGGGTTGCCTACTCCATTCTTGGCTACACCTTC. Amino acids: CSATGVAYSILGYTF.